This TCR beta chain came from a study of CD8 T cell repertoires and HIV-1 epitope variants. Profiling relied on immunoSEQ multiplex PCR, and the TCRdb table lists in-frame clones only, not all of them. Of 4,500 to 6,000 clones in the sample, about three fifths are singletons; the top ten hold roughly 41%. With regard to this clone: Its antigen is unknown.

Germline-derived CDR1 and CDR2 are ENHRY and SYGVKD. The CDR3 covers 17 residues. V was pared by 11 bases and J by 5 bases, with 21 bases of the junction left unmatched. The gene calls are TRBV10-3 and TRBJ2-7, with 10 bases aligning to TRBD1. The receptor's source is a male donor with HIV. What was sequenced was cultured CD8+ T cells derived from PBMCs. CDR3 loop: CAHQEGGTGAPGDEQYF. CDR3 sequence (DNA): TGTGCCCACCAGGAAGGAGGGACAGGGGCGCCGGGGGACGAGCAGTACTTC.